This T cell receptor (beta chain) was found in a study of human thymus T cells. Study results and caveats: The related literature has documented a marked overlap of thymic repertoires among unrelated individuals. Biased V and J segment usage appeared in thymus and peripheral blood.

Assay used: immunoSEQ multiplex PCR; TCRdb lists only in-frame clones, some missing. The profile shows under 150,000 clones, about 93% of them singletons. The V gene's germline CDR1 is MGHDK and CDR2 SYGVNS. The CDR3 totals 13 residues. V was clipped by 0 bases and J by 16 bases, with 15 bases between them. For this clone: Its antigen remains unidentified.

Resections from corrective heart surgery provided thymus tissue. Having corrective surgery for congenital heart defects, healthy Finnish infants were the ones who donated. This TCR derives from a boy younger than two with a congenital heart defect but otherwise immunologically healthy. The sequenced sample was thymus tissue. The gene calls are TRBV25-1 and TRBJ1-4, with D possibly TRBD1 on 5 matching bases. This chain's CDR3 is CASSEYGIGVTFF. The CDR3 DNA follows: TGTGCCAGCAGTGAATATGGGATAGGGGTGACGTTTTTT.